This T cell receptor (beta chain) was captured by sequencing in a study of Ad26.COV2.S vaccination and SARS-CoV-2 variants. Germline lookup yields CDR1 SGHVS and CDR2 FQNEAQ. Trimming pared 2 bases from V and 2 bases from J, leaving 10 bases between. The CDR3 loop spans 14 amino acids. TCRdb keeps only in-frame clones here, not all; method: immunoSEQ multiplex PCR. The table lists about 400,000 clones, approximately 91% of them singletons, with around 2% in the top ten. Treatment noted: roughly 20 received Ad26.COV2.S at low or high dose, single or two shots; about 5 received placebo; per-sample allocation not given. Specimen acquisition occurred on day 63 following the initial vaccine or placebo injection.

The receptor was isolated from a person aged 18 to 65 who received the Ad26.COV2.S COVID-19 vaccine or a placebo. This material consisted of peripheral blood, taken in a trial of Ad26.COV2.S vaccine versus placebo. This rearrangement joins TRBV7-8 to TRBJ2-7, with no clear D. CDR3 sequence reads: CASSLYDWTYEQYF. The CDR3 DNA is TGTGCCAGCAGCTTATATGACTGGACCTACGAGCAGTACTTC.